The T cell receptor (beta chain) under discussion was sequenced for a study of breast tumors, draining lymph nodes, adjacent tissues. Study results and limitations: Tumors had less TCR diversity than lymph nodes, more than nontumor tissue. Tumor and nontumor repertoires were significantly more similar in luminal-like than in basal-like breast cancer. Tumor T cell lymph node origin was a supported hypothesis, not proven. Data fit most tumor T cells coming from lymph node, expanding in tumor.

This clonotype was observed many times. The antigen is not known. Axillary draining lymph nodes of breast cancer patients supplied the node samples. TCRdb processed the multiplex PCR reads anew with MiXCR; each CDR3 protein has one entry. Among around 290,000 distinct CDR3 sequences listed, more than 30% were seen once. Sequencing was done on a sample of axillary lymph node tissue. The receptor was derived from a female donor with breast cancer. Some clones in this sample may be carry-over from other donors' samples.

The CDR3 here is CATSDPSLAGGPGTYNEQFF. In DNA form, the CDR3 reads TGTGCCACCAGTGACCCAAGTCTAGCGGGAGGGCCGGGGACCTACAATGAGCAGTTCTTC. The rearrangement joins TRBV24-1 to TRBJ2-1; TRBD2 aligns across 12 bases. The germline V gene encodes CDR1 KGHDR and CDR2 SFDVKD. Trimming removed 4 bases from V and 2 bases from J; junction bases left unmatched: 14. This CDR3 region has 20 residues.